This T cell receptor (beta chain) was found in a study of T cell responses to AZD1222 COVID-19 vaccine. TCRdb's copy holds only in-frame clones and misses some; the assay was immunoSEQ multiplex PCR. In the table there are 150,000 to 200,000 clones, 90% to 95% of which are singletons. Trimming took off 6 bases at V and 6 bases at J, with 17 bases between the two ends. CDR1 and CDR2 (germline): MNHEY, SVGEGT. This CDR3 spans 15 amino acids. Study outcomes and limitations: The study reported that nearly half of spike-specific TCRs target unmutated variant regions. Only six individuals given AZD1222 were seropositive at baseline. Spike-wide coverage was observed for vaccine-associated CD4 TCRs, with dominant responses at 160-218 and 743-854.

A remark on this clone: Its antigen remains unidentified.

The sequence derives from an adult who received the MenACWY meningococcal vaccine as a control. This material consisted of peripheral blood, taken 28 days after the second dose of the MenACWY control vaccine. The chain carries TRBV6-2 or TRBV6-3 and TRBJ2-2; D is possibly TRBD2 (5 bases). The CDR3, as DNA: TGTGCCAGCAGCCCCACTAGTGCTCCATCCGGGGAGCTGTTTTTT. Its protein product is CASSPTSAPSGELFF.